What follows are 27 T cell receptor beta chains derived from one specimen sequenced in a study of blood T cells in healthy people across ages. A second roughly 6 to 12 cycle PCR used barcoded and J-beta primers. TCRdb redid the calling of the 5' RACE reads with MiXCR, one entry per CDR3 protein. Here the sample spans about a million distinct CDR3 sequences, under 40% being singletons. Sequencing was carried out using blood. These receptors were collected from a man between 18 and 29 years old in good health.

This chain links TRBV14 with TRBJ1-4; D possibly corresponds to TRBD1 (5 bases). V dropped 1 base and J dropped 1 base, with 19 bases sitting between them. CDR1 SGHDN and CDR2 FVKESK come from the germline V gene. This CDR3 has 19 amino acids. CDR3: CASSQASEGSVVTNEKLFF. CDR3 coding DNA: TGTGCCAGCAGCCAAGCGTCTGAGGGGTCAGTTGTAACTAATGAAAAACTGTTTTTT.

The V gene is TRBV25-1, the J gene TRBJ2-5; D unresolved. Germline CDR1 reads MGHDK; CDR2 reads SYGVNS. The germline V and J ends were trimmed by 1 base and 9 bases, with 30 bases remaining between them. This CDR3 has 19 amino acids. CDR3 loop: CASSEWGIPQQTGRSAQYF. As DNA, the CDR3 is TGTGCCAGCAGTGAATGGGGTATCCCCCAACAAACGGGTCGGTCGGCCCAGTACTTC.

The chain uses TRBV28 and TRBJ1-4; the match to TRBD1 covers 9 bases. CDR1 is MDHEN, CDR2 SYDVKM, per germline. The CDR3 contains 14 residues. Germline trimming cut 5 bases from V and 8 bases from J; bases unmatched to any gene: 6. CDR3 amino acids: CASSPQGAGEKLFF. The DNA of the CDR3 is TGTGCCAGCAGTCCACAGGGGGCAGGGGAAAAACTGTTTTTT.

The J gene is TRBJ2-1, the V gene TRBV7-2, with 10 bases matching TRBD2. This CDR3 is 17 amino acids long. From germline, CDR1 is SGHTA and CDR2 FQGNSA. The ends lost 2 bases at V and 4 bases at J; junction bases unmatched: 8. The CDR3 is CASSLFRASGGYNEQFF. The CDR3 nucleotides read TGTGCCAGCAGCTTATTTCGTGCTAGCGGGGGATACAATGAGCAGTTCTTC.

This clonotype was counted a few times. The chain couples TRBV7-2 to TRBJ2-3; no definite D call. V shed 5 bases and J shed 7 bases, with 10 bases lying between them. Germline values: CDR1 SGHTA, CDR2 FQGNSA. The CDR3 consists of 12 residues. The chain's CDR3 is CASSAIVHTQYF. CDR3 bases: TGTGCCAGCAGCGCGATCGTCCATACGCAGTATTTT.

The chain links TRBV10-3 to TRBJ2-7; the D call may be TRBD1 or TRBD2 (5 bases each). V lost 4 bases to trimming and J lost 7 bases, with 23 bases between them. The CDR3 runs 16 residues. Germline CDR1 is ENHRY and CDR2 is SYGVKD. The CDR3 loop reads CAISGLGASTYNEQYF. CDR3 coding DNA: TGTGCCATCAGTGGTCTCGGGGCCTCCACCTACAATGAGCAGTACTTC.

A few counts support this clonotype. The chain employs TRBV4-1 and TRBJ2-3, with 7 positions matching TRBD2. V lost 4 bases to trimming and J lost 1 base; unmatched junction nucleotides: 8. This CDR3 has 16 residues. Germline V gene lookup returns CDR1 MGHRA and CDR2 YSYEKL. The CDR3 DNA follows: TGCGCCAGCAGCCGAGGTCCTAGCGGCGGCACAGATACGCAGTATTTT. Translated: CASSRGPSGGTDTQYF.

The rearrangement joins TRBV7-8 to TRBJ2-1; possibly TRBD2 for D (6 bases). The V gene's germline CDR1 is SGHVS and CDR2 FQNEAQ. The V and J ends lost 2 bases and 13 bases respectively, with 24 bases between them. The length of the CDR3 is 16 residues. In nucleotides, the CDR3 is TGTGCCAGCAGCTTATTACCGGGGGAGTCACAAGAGACCCAGTTCTTC. The encoded protein is CASSLLPGESQETQFF.

In regard to this clonotype: This may be a read error, as it is one base from a much larger clone. This chain connects TRBV6-2 or TRBV6-3 to TRBJ2-5; D is unclear. Germline lookup yields CDR1 MNHEY and CDR2 SVGEGT. The V and J ends lost 7 bases and 11 bases respectively, with 32 bases between them. CDR3 size: 17 residues. The CDR3 DNA is TGTGCCAGCACCACACATTCAAAGGCCAGCTTCTACAATGAGCAGTACTTC. Its protein product is CASTTHSKASFYNEQYF.

The chain links TRBV20-1 to TRBJ2-1; D remains unclear. Trimming removed 3 bases at V and 9 bases at J, with 12 bases between. CDR3 length equals 12 residues. Germline CDR1 and CDR2: DFQATT and SNEGSKA (reference sequence). CDR3: CSASLRVSEQFF. CDR3 sequence (DNA): TGCAGTGCTAGTTTGCGAGTAAGTGAGCAGTTCTTC.

This chain connects TRBV4-3 to TRBJ1-5, with D unclear. The CDR3 covers 14 residues. Trimming shortened V by 5 bases and J by 1 base, and 9 bases separated the two germline ends. Germline V gene sequence: CDR1 LGHNA, CDR2 YSLEER. The CDR3: CASSSERSNQPQHF. The CDR3 DNA sequence: TGCGCCAGCAGCAGCGAACGGAGCAATCAGCCCCAGCATTTT.

J is TRBJ1-2 and V is TRBV14, with unresolved D. CDR1 and CDR2 (germline): SGHDN, FVKESK. V was pared by 1 base and J by 4 bases, with 10 bases between. The CDR3 is made up of 14 amino acids. The CDR3 region has the DNA TGTGCCAGCAGCCAAGTCCTTTACGGCTATGGCTACACCTTC. This codes for CASSQVLYGYGYTF.

This clonotype was counted a few times. The rearrangement joins TRBV20-1 to TRBJ2-3; TRBD1 is a possible D gene (6 bases). Germline V lookup: CDR1 DFQATT, CDR2 SNEGSKA (reference sequence). This CDR3 is 15 amino acids long. Deletions cut 7 bases from V and 0 bases from J, with 17 bases between. Here the CDR3 DNA reads TGCAGTGGCAGACCCGGGACAAAGAGCACAGATACGCAGTATTTT. Encoded protein: CSGRPGTKSTDTQYF.

A note on this clonotype: A much larger clone differs from this one at a single base, so this may be a read error. The rearrangement uses TRBV9 and TRBJ2-1; D may be TRBD1 (6 bases). TRBJ2-7 matches the DNA end more closely, so the J call is doubtful. Looked up from germline, CDR1 is SGDLS and CDR2 is YYNGEE. This CDR3 comprises 15 residues. CDR3 bases: TGTGCCAGCAGCGAGGGACAAACGTCCTACAATGAGCAGTACTTC. Protein sequence: CASSEGQTSYNEQYF.

This clonotype appeared a few times. The chain is built from TRBV7-2 and TRBJ2-7; D gene uncertain. With the DNA end fitting TRBJ2-5 better, the J assignment may be wrong. Per germline, CDR1 SGHTA and CDR2 FQGNSA. CDR3 length equals 11 residues. CDR3 sequence (DNA): TGTGCCAGCAGCTTAACCAGGACCCAGTACTTC. Translating it yields CASSLTRTQYF.

This chain joins TRBV4-3 and TRBJ1-6; 7 bases are shared with TRBD1. Germline CDR1 LGHNA, CDR2 YSLEER. CDR3 length: 15 amino acids. V lost 4 bases, J lost 4 bases, and 4 bases stayed unmatched. CDR3 nucleotide sequence: TGCGCCAGCAGCCGATGGGGACAGTATAATTCACCCCTCCACTTT. This translates into CASSRWGQYNSPLHF.

The genes are TRBV4-3 and TRBJ1-5, with D unclear. The V end was cut by 0 bases, the J end by 4 bases, with 10 bases between. There are 15 residues in the CDR3. From germline, CDR1 is LGHNA and CDR2 YSLEER. The CDR3 DNA follows: TGCGCCAGCAGCCAAGATTGGAGGGATAATCAGCCCCAGCATTTT. It translates to CASSQDWRDNQPQHF.

V is TRBV25-1 and J is TRBJ1-2; possible D gene TRBD1, 5 bases. From germline, CDR1 is MGHDK and CDR2 SYGVNS. With 4 bases removed from V and 7 bases from J, the gap between germline ends came to 13 bases. The CDR3 is 13 residues long. This CDR3 is CASSGGRPSGYTF. The CDR3 DNA sequence: TGTGCCAGCAGTGGGGGACGGCCCTCTGGCTACACCTTC.

This clonotype appeared a few times. CDR3 coding DNA: TGTGCCAGCAGCTTGGTGGCGGGGGCCCTTAACACAGATACGCAGTATTTT. This encodes CASSLVAGALNTDTQYF. V is TRBV7-8 and J is TRBJ2-3, with D perhaps matching TRBD2 (7 bases). The CDR3 has 17 residues. Germline values: CDR1 SGHVS, CDR2 FQNEAQ. V dropped 3 bases and J dropped 2 bases, with 18 bases sitting between them.

This chain joins TRBV27 and TRBJ2-1; no clear D. Germline CDR1 and CDR2: MNHEY and SMNVEV (reference sequence). There are 12 residues in the CDR3. Trimming pared 2 bases from V and 4 bases from J, leaving 3 bases between. CDR3 in DNA: TGTGCCAGCAGTTTAAAATACAATGAGCAGTTCTTC. This gives the protein CASSLKYNEQFF.

CDR3 bases: TGTGCCAGCAGCACCGGCGGCCTAGCGGTTTACAATGAGCAGTACTTC. Translated: CASSTGGLAVYNEQYF. The V gene is TRBV5-6, the J gene TRBJ2-1; 7 nucleotides match TRBD2. With the DNA end fitting TRBJ2-7 better, the J assignment may be wrong. The germline V gene has CDR1 SGHDT and CDR2 YYEEEE. The CDR3 runs 16 residues.

In its sample, this clonotype was seen once. This chain joins TRBV12-3 or TRBV12-4 and TRBJ1-1; 11 nucleotides agree with TRBD1. Unmatched junction bases numbered 9, after V lost 3 bases and J lost 0 bases. The length of the CDR3 is 18 residues. CDR3 protein: CASSLADRGPVMNTEAFF. The CDR3 DNA sequence: TGTGCCAGCAGTTTGGCGGACAGGGGGCCGGTAATGAACACTGAAGCTTTCTTT.

This rearrangement joins TRBV21-1 to TRBJ2-3; the D call of TRBD1 is as the table states it, not checked on the DNA. TRBV21-1 is given as a pseudogene. The CDR3 sequence is 17 residues long. CDR3 protein: CASSKKGDRAEIDTQYF. In nucleotides, the CDR3 is TGTGCCAGCAGCAAAAAGGGTGACAGGGCGGAGATAGATACGCAGTATTTT.

This chain uses TRBV9 with TRBJ1-2; D may be TRBD1 (5 bases). Germline-derived CDR1 and CDR2 are SGDLS and YYNGEE. V lost 3 bases to trimming and J lost 5 bases, with 14 bases between them. The CDR3 sequence is 14 residues long. CDR3 residues: CASSAMGTNYGYTF. Written as DNA, the CDR3 is TGTGCCAGCAGCGCCATGGGGACGAATTATGGCTACACCTTC.

This chain links TRBV9 with TRBJ2-3; weak D call: TRBD1 (5 bases). This CDR3 is 15 amino acids long. V lost 0 bases and J lost 4, with 12 bases in between. CDR1 and CDR2 (germline): SGDLS, YYNGEE. CDR3 residues: CASSVDSRVADTQYF. CDR3 bases: TGTGCCAGCAGCGTAGATAGCAGGGTGGCAGATACGCAGTATTTT. Complete variable domain (other parts from reference TRBV9 and TRBJ2-3): DSGVTQTPKHLITATGQRVTLRCSPRSGDLSVYWYQQSLDQGLQFLIQYYNGEERAKGNILERFSAQQFPDLHSELNLSSLELGDSALYFCASSVDSRVADTQYFGPGTRLTVL.

This clonotype was picked up one time. The V gene is TRBV20-1, the J gene TRBJ2-3; D gene unclear. There are 12 residues in the CDR3. Germline CDR1 and CDR2: DFQATT and SNEGSKA (reference sequence). V lost 3 bases, J lost 2 bases, and 6 bases lay in between. As DNA, the CDR3 is TGCAGTGCTAGCGCGATCACAGATACGCAGTATTTT. It yields the protein CSASAITDTQYF.

This chain connects TRBV18 to TRBJ2-5, with a possible D match to TRBD1 (5 bases). The V end lost 0 bases, the J end lost 5 bases, and 7 bases lay between the germline ends. The CDR3 extends over 13 amino acids. Germline CDR1 is KGHSH and CDR2 is LQKENI. CDR3 DNA: TGTGCCAGCTCACCACCGTCAGGGGAGACCCAGTACTTC. Its protein product is CASSPPSGETQYF.